This T cell receptor beta chain is from a study of CD8 T cells in ankylosing spondylitis. This clonotype has more than one count but fewer than ten. Its antigen is unidentified. Quantitative 5'-RACE was performed with molecular barcodes, and it yielded the TCR beta libraries. Each CDR3 protein gets one entry after TCRdb re-called the 5' RACE reads with MiXCR. This sample has roughly 100,000 distinct CDR3 sequences, with roughly 8.3% found just once. V lost 0 bases, J lost 15 bases, and 15 bases lay in between. This CDR3 is built from 13 residues. Per the germline V gene, CDR1 is SGHDN and CDR2 is FVKESK. Findings and caveats of the study: Both synovial fluid and blood in reactive arthritis had previously been reported to carry some motif variants. What appeared characteristic of ankylosing spondylitis blood was a TCR beta motif of eight or nine highly homologous variants.

V usage is TRBV14 and J usage is TRBJ2-1; unclear D gene. The sequence derives from a male donor with ankylosing spondylitis or in good health (not recorded which). What was sequenced was blood, either unsorted or a sorted T cell fraction (not recorded which). CDR3 DNA sequence: TGTGCCAGCAGCCAAGACCCCTACCCCTCGGGGTTCTTC. It yields the protein CASSQDPYPSGFF. Full variable domain (missing parts from reference TRBV14 and TRBJ2-1): EAGVTQFPSHSVIEKGQTVTLRCDPISGHDNLYWYRRVMGKEIKFLLHFVKESKQDESGMPNNRFLAERTGGTYSTLKVQPAELEDSGVYFCASSQDPYPSGFFGPGTRLTVL.